This section outlines one T cell receptor (beta chain) sequence together with its context. The antigen remains unidentified. This sample also contains other DNA sequences that code for the same CDR3. The data were produced by immunoSEQ multiplex PCR, yet TCRdb's version contains in-frame clones alone and is incomplete. There are 130,000 to 150,000 clones in the sample; over 90% occur only once, and 0.19% lies in the top ten. This CDR3 contains 11 residues. V lost 0 bases to trimming and J lost 4 bases, with 1 base between them. Germline-derived CDR1 and CDR2 are SGHRS and YFSETQ. This specimen belongs to a study of graft-versus-host responses after intestinal transplantation. Study at large: Every recipient underwent anti-thymocyte globulin induction, then tacrolimus and steroids for three to four years. Whole-study findings and limits: Allograft graft-versus-host to host-versus-graft clonal ratios ran high in patients with graft-donor T cell macrochimerism.

The chain carries TRBV5-1 and TRBJ2-5, with D hard to call. The clonotype was recovered from a human donor who received an intestinal transplant. The sequenced sample was unstimulated CD4+ T cells sorted from spleen or lymph node cells, obtained before intestinal transplant. In DNA, the CDR3 is TGCGCCAGCAGCTTGGTAGAGACCCAGTACTTC. Protein product: CASSLVETQYF.